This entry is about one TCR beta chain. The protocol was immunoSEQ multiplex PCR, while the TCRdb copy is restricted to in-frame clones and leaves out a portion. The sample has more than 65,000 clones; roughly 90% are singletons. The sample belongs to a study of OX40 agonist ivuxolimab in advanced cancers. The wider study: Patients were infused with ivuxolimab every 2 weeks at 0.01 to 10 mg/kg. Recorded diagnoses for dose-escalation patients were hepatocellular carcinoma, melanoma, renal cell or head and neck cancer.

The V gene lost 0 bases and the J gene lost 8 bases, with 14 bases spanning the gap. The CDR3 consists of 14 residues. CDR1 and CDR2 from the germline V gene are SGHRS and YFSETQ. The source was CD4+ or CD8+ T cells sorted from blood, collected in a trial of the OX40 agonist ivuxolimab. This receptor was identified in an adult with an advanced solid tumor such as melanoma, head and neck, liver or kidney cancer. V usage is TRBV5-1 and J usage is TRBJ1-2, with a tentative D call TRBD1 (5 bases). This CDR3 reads CASSLADTGDGYTF. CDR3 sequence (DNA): TGCGCCAGCAGCTTGGCCGACACGGGGGACGGCTACACCTTC.